This TCR beta chain was sequenced in a study of T cell changes during pregnancy in multiple sclerosis. The assay was immunoSEQ multiplex PCR, and TCRdb's table has in-frame clones only and misses some. The sample shows tens of thousands of clones, 88% of them seen only once. Germline V gene lookup returns CDR1 SEHNR and CDR2 FQNEAQ (reference sequence). Trimming removed 1 base from V and 2 bases from J; junction bases left unmatched: 3. This CDR3 is built from 16 residues. The source was CD4+ T cells from peripheral blood mononuclear cells, collected before pregnancy. This clonotype was sampled from a female donor with multiple sclerosis, enrolled in a pregnancy study. The genes are TRBV7-9 and TRBJ2-3; 10 bases map to TRBD2. The CDR3 here is CASSLGTSGTTDTQYF. In DNA, the CDR3 is TGTGCCAGCAGCTTAGGGACTAGCGGAACCACAGATACGCAGTATTTT.